This TCR beta chain was captured by sequencing in a study of cytomegalovirus exposure and HLA in healthy donors. Study results and caveats: No immune exposure information besides CMV serostatus was available. Most subjects' HLA-A and HLA-B alleles were reportedly predicted from TCR beta sequences. In a later analysis, TCR beta V- and J-gene trimming was associated with a missense DCLRE1C variant.

PCR amplification relied on 60 Vbeta primers (plus 13 Jbeta primers). Sequencing was performed with immunoSEQ multiplex PCR; in TCRdb, only in-frame clones are kept and a portion is missing. The data hold approximately 85,000 clones, with roughly 80% observed a single time. Comments on this clone: Its target is unknown.

The germline CDR1 and CDR2 sequences are ENHRY and SYGVKD. The germline V and J ends were trimmed by 6 bases and 4 bases, with 21 bases remaining between them. The CDR3 loop spans 16 amino acids. The sequence derives from a woman in her fifties or sixties in good health and CMV-seropositive. Sequences were obtained from PBMCs. V gene TRBV10-3 combines with J gene TRBJ1-1; tentative D call: TRBD1 (6 bases). CDR3 amino acids: CAISGGGSASGTEAFF. The CDR3 DNA reads TGTGCCATCAGCGGGGGGGGCTCGGCCTCGGGCACTGAAGCTTTCTTT.